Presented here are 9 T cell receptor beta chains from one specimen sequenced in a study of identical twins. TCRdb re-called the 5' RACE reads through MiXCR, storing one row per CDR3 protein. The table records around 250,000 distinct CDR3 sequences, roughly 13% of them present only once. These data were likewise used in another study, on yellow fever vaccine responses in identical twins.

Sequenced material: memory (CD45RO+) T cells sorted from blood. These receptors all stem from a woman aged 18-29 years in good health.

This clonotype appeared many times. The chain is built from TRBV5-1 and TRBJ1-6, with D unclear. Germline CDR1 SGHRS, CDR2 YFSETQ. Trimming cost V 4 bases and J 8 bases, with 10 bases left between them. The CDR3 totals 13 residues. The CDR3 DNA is TGCGCCAGCAGCGTACGACGGGATTCACCCCTCCACTTT. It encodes CASSVRRDSPLHF.

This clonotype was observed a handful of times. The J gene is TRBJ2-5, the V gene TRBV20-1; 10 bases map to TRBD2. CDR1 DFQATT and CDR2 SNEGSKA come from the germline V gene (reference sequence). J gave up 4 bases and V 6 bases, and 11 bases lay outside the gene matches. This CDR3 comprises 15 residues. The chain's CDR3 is CSALGERGGPETQYF. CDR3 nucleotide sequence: TGCAGTGCCCTCGGGGAGCGGGGGGGCCCAGAGACCCAGTACTTC.

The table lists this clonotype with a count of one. CDR3 nucleotide sequence: TGTGCCAGCCTCCAGGGGAACTATGGCTACACCTTC. Its protein product is CASLQGNYGYTF. The chain has TRBV28 and TRBJ1-2; tentative D call: TRBD1 (6 bases). The CDR3 loop spans 12 amino acids. V gave up 8 bases and J gave up 2 bases, with 9 bases separating them. Germline V lookup: CDR1 MDHEN, CDR2 SYDVKM.

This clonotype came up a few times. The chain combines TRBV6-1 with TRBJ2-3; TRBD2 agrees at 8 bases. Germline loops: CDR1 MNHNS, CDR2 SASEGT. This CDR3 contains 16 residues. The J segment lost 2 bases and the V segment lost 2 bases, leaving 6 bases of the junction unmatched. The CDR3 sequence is CASSELTSGSTDTQYF. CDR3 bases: TGTGCCAGCAGTGAATTAACTAGCGGATCCACAGATACGCAGTATTTT.

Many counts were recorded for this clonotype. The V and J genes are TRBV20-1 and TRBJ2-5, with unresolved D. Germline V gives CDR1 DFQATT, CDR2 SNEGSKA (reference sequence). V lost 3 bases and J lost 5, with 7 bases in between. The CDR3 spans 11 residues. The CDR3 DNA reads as TGCAGTGCTAGGAATCAGGAGACCCAGTACTTC. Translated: CSARNQETQYF.

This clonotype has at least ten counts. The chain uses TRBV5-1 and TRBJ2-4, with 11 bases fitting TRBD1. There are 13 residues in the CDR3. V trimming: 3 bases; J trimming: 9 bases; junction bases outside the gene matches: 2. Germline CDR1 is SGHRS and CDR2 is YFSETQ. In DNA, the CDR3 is TGCGCCAGCAGCTGGGGACAGGGGGGCATTCAGTACTTC. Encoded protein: CASSWGQGGIQYF.

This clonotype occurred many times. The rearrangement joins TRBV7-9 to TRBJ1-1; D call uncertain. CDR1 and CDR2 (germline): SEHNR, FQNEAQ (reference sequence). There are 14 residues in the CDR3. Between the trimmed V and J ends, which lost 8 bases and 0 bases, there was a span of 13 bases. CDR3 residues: CASAGPLMNTEAFF. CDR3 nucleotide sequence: TGTGCCAGCGCTGGCCCCCTTATGAACACTGAAGCTTTCTTT.

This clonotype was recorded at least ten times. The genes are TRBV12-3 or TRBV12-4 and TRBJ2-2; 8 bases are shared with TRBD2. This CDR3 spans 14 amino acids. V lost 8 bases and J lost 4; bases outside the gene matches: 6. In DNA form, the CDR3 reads TGTGCCAGCCACCTTAGCGGGACCACCGGGGAGCTGTTTTTT. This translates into CASHLSGTTGELFF.

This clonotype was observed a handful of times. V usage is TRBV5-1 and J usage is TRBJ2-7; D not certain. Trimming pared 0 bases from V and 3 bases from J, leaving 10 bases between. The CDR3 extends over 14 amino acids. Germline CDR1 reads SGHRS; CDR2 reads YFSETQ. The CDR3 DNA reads TGCGCCAGCAGCTTGGATCCGGATAACTACGAGCAGTACTTC. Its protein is CASSLDPDNYEQYF.